This T cell receptor (beta chain) came from a study of cytomegalovirus exposure and HLA in healthy donors. Data came from immunoSEQ multiplex PCR; TCRdb stores just in-frame clones and leaves some out. The data contain over 150,000 clones, 91% of them singletons. Germline V gives CDR1 KGHSH, CDR2 LQKENI. There are 15 residues in the CDR3. Trimming pared 3 bases from V and 2 bases from J, leaving 13 bases between. This clone was counted once. The TCR originated in a woman younger than 35 in good health and CMV-seropositive. The chain uses TRBV18 and TRBJ2-5; D call uncertain. Material for sequencing was PBMCs. CDR3 in amino acids: CASSPPVGGQETQYF. The CDR3 region has the DNA TGTGCCAGCTCACCCCCCGTTGGCGGACAAGAGACCCAGTACTTC.